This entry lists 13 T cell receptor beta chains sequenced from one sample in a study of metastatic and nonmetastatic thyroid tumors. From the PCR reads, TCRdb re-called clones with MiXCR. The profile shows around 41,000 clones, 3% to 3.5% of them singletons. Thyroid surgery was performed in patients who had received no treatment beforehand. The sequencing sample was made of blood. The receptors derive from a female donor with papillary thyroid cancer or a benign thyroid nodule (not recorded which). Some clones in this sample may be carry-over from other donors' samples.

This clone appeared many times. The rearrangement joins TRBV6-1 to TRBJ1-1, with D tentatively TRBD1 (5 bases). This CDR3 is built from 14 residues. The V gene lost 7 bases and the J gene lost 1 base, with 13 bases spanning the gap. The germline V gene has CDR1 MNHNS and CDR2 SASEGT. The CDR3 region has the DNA TGTGCCAGCACCAATTTTAGGGGGAACACTGAAGCTTTCTTT. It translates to CASTNFRGNTEAFF.

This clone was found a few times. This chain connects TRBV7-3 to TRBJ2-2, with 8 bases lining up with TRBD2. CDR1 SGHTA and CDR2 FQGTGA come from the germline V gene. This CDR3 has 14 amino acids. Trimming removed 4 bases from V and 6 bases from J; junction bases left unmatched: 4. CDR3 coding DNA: TGTGCCAGCAGCTCAGGGACTAGGGCCGGGGAGCTGTTTTTT. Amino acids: CASSSGTRAGELFF.

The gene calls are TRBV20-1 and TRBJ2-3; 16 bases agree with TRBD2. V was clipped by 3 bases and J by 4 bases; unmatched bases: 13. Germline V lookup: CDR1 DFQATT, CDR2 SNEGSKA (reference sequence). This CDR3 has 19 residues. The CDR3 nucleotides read TGCAGTGCTAGGGGACCGGGACTAGCGGGGGGGCGGAAGGCAGATACGCAGTATTTT. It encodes CSARGPGLAGGRKADTQYF.

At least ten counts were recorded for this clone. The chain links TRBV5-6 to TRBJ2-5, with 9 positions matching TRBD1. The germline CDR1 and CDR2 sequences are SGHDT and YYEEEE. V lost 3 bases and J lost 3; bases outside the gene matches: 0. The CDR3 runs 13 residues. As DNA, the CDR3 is TGTGCCAGCAGCTGGGACAGGGAAGAGACCCAGTACTTC. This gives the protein CASSWDREETQYF.

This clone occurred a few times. CDR3 nucleotide sequence: TGCAGTGCTAGCCGGACAGGGGGAGGCTACGAGCAGTACTTC. Protein sequence: CSASRTGGGYEQYF. The chain is built from TRBV20-1 and TRBJ2-7; TRBD1 aligns across 10 bases. Looked up from germline, CDR1 is DFQATT and CDR2 is SNEGSKA (reference sequence). V lost 3 bases and J lost 3; bases outside the gene matches: 5. This CDR3 spans 14 amino acids.

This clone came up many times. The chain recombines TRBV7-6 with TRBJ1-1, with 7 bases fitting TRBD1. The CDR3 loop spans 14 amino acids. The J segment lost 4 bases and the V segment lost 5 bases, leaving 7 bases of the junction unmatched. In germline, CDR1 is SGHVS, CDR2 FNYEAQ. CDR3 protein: CASSQGGAGTEAFF. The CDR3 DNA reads TGTGCCAGCAGCCAGGGGGGGGCAGGCACTGAAGCTTTCTTT.

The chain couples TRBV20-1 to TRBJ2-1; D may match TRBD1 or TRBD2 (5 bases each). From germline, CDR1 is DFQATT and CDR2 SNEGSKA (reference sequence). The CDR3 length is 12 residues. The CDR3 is CSGANNYNEQFF. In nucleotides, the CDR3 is TGCAGCGGGGCCAACAACTACAATGAGCAGTTCTTC.

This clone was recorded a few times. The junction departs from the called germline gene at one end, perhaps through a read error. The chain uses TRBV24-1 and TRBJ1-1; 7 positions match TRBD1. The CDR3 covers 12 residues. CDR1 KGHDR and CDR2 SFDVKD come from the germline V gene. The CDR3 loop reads CATGQGDAEVFF. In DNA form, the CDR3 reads TGTGCCACCGGGCAGGGGGACGCTGAAGTTTTCTTT.

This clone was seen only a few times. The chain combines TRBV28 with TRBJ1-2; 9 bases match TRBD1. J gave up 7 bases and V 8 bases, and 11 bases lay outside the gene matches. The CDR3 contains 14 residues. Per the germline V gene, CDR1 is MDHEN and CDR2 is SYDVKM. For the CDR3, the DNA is TGTGCCAGCGGGAGAGGGACAGGGTCTCGTGGCTACACCTTC. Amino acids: CASGRGTGSRGYTF.

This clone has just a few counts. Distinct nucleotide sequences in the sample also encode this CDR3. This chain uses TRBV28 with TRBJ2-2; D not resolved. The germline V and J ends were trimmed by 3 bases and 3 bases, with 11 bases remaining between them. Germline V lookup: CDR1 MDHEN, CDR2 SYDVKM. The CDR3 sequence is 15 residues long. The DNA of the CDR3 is TGTGCCAGCAGTTTCGGTGGGGTGGACACCGGGGAGCTGTTTTTT. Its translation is CASSFGGVDTGELFF. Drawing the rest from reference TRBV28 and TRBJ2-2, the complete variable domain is DVKVTQSSRYLVKRTGEKVFLECVQDMDHENMFWYRQDPGLGLRLIYFSYDVKMKEKGDIPEGYSVSREKKERFSLILESASTNQTSMYLCASSFGGVDTGELFFGEGSRLTVL.

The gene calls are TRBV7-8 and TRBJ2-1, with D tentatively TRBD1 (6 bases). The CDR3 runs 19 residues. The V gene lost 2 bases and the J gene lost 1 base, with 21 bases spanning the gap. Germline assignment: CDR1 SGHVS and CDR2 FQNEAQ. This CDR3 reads CASSLPRGFRDRSYNEQFF. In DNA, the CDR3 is TGTGCCAGCAGCTTACCAAGGGGGTTCCGGGATCGTTCCTACAATGAGCAGTTCTTC.

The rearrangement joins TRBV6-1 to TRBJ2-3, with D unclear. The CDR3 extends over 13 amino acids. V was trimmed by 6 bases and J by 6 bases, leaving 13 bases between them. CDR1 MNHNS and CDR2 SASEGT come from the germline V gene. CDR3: CASSRFTLDTQYF. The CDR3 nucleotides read TGTGCCAGCAGCCGTTTTACGCTGGATACGCAGTATTTT.

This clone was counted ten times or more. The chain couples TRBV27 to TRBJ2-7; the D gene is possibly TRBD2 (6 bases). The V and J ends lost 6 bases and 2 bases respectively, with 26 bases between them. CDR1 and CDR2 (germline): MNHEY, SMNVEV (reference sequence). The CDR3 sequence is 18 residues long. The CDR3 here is CASRPLFSSSSGTYEQYF. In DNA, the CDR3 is TGTGCCAGCAGACCCCTATTTAGTAGTAGTAGCGGAACCTACGAGCAGTACTTC.